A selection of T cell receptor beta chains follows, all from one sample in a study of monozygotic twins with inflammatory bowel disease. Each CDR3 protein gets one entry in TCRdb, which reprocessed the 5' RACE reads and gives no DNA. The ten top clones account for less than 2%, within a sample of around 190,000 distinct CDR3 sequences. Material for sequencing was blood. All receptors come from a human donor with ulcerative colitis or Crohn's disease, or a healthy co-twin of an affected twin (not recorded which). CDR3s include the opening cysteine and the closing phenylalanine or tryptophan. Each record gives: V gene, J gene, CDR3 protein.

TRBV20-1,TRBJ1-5,CSARQEGDQPQHF
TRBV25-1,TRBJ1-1,CASSKGQGLLAFF
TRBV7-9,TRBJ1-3,CASSLERTPSGNTIYF
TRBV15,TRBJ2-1,CATRGLTGDNEQFF
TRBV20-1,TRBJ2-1,CSARVLAGAGNEQFF
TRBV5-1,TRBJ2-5,CASSPGGVGSIQETQYF
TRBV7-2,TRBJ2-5,CASSPPAPEETQYF
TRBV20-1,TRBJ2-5,CSARFQETQYF
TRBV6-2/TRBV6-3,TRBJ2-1,CASSRQGSYNEQFF
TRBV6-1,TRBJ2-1,CASLGQPLVPGEQFF
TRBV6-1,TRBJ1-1,CASSPGQGARGVFF
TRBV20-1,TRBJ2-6,CSARLGSGVNVLTF
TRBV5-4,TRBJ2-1,CASSPSGQRLYNEQFF
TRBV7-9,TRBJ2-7,CASSLAGTGDYEQYF
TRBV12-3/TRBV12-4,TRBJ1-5,CVTGQGASQPQHF
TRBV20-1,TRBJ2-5,CSAGTSGETQYF
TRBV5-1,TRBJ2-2,CASSGRQVTGELFF
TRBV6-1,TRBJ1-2,CASLRAPMGEYGYTF
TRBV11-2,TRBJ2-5,CASSLAPRETQYF
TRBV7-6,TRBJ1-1,CASSLVGAVNTEAFF
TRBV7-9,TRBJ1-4,CASSVDRANEKLFF
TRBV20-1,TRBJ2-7,CSAGGTGGSYEQYF
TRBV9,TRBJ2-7,CASSPSGGLSYEQYF
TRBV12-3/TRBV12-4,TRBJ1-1,CASRSGGGGKNTEAFF
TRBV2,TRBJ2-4,CASTKDRAKNIQYF
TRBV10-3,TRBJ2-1,CAISVAGGYNEQFF
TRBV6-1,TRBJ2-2,CASSGQLNTGELFF
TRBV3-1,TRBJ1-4,CASSQATPAGKLFF
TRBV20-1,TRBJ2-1,CSASGSLSYPSGGINEQFF